This T cell receptor beta chain was sequenced during a study of OX40 agonist ivuxolimab in advanced cancers. Assay used: immunoSEQ multiplex PCR; TCRdb lists only in-frame clones, some missing. The sample includes 35,000 to 50,000 clones, 86% of them seen just once. Only a few counts were recorded for this clone. The ends were cut back, 5 bases at V and 0 bases at J, with 11 bases in the middle. The V gene's germline CDR1 is SGHVS and CDR2 FNYEAQ. The CDR3 length is 14 residues. The sequencing here drew on CD4+ or CD8+ T cells sorted from blood, taken in a trial of the OX40 agonist ivuxolimab. This clonotype was obtained from an adult with an advanced solid tumor such as melanoma, head and neck, liver or kidney cancer. The V and J genes are TRBV7-6 and TRBJ2-7, with D unresolved. This CDR3 is CASSPSGSSYEQYF. The DNA of the CDR3 is TGTGCCAGCAGCCCCTCCGGAAGCTCCTACGAGCAGTACTTC.